The 18 T cell receptor beta chains listed next were all sequenced from one sample in a study of T cells in Graves' hyperthyroidism and ophthalmopathy. TCR beta CDR3 region amplification was performed from RNA transcripts. The study used the HTBI primer set for a first-round RT-PCR of the TCR CDR3. TCRdb itself ran the multiplex PCR reads through MiXCR, one entry per CDR3 protein. The sample shows some 300,000 distinct CDR3 sequences, more than 10% of them seen only once. Sequencing used blood. The receptors derive from a woman in her 30s with Graves' hyperthyroidism that later progressed to Graves' ophthalmopathy.

Regarding this clonotype: Possible read error: a much larger clone is one base away. The chain carries TRBV7-6 and TRBJ1-4; the D gene is possibly TRBD1 (5 bases). Germline lookup yields CDR1 SGHVS and CDR2 FNYEAQ. The CDR3 is made up of 14 amino acids. CDR3 nucleotide sequence: TGTGCCAGCAGCTCCGGGACGGCTAATGGAAAACTGTTTTTT. The encoded protein is CASSSGTANGKLFF.

This clonotype showed up many times. This chain links TRBV5-1 with TRBJ2-1; no firm D call. V was clipped by 7 bases and J by 5 bases, with 7 bases between them. Germline loops: CDR1 SGHRS, CDR2 YFSETQ. The CDR3 extends over 11 amino acids. CDR3 in DNA: TGCGCCAGCCTGTCGCACAATGAGCAGTTCTTC. Translating it yields CASLSHNEQFF.

This clonotype was seen many times. The J gene is TRBJ2-1, the V gene TRBV12-3 or TRBV12-4; 12 bases line up with TRBD2. Trimming cost V 3 bases and J 10 bases; bases outside gene matches: 4. This CDR3 comprises 14 residues. CDR3 sequence reads: CASSFLAGGEEQFF. Written as DNA, the CDR3 is TGTGCCAGCAGTTTTCTAGCGGGAGGGGAAGAGCAGTTCTTC.

This clonotype was detected ten times or more. The rearrangement joins TRBV13 to TRBJ1-5; maybe TRBD1 (5 bases). CDR3 length equals 12 residues. The germline V and J ends were trimmed by 6 bases and 8 bases, with 11 bases remaining between them. Germline-derived CDR1 and CDR2 are PRHDT and FYEKMQ (reference sequence). CDR3: CASSAMGEPQHF. The CDR3 coding sequence is TGTGCCAGCAGTGCTATGGGGGAGCCCCAGCATTTT.

This clonotype has a handful of counts. The junction differs from germline at one of its ends, possibly a read error. This chain links TRBV20-1 with TRBJ2-5; TRBD2 matches at 9 bases. The CDR3 sequence is 15 residues long. Germline V gene sequence: CDR1 DFQATT, CDR2 SNEGSKA (reference sequence). The CDR3 coding sequence is TGCAGTGCTAGGATAGCGGGAGTGGTCAGGGAGACCGAGTACTTC. Translation gives CSARIAGVVRETEYF.

This clonotype was seen a handful of times. The V gene is TRBV19, the J gene TRBJ2-3; TRBD1 matches at 7 bases. V shed 7 bases and J 4 bases; nucleotides not matched to a gene: 8. The CDR3 covers 14 residues. Germline V gene data show CDR1 as LNHDA and CDR2 as SQIVND (reference sequence). The CDR3 nucleotides are TGTGCCAGTACTACAGGGGCCCTCGCAGATACGCAGTATTTT. It yields the protein CASTTGALADTQYF.

This clonotype occurred many times. V gene TRBV27 combines with J gene TRBJ2-1; D may match TRBD1 or TRBD2 (5 bases each). Trimming removed 4 bases at V and 3 bases at J, with 13 bases between. CDR1 is MNHEY, CDR2 SMNVEV, per germline (reference sequence). The length of the CDR3 is 15 residues. CDR3 loop: CASSSAGTVYNEQFF. CDR3 coding DNA: TGTGCCAGCAGTTCTGCCGGGACGGTCTACAATGAGCAGTTCTTC.

The table lists this clonotype with a count of one. V gene TRBV25-1 combines with J gene TRBJ2-3; 7 bases align to TRBD2. Germline CDR1 reads MGHDK; CDR2 reads SYGVNS. The CDR3 has 14 amino acids. Trimming removed 4 bases from V and 3 bases from J; junction bases left unmatched: 4. The CDR3 coding sequence is TGTGCCAGCAGTGGGCTAGCGGAGACAGATACGCAGTATTTT. Protein: CASSGLAETDTQYF.

This clonotype has at least ten counts. The CDR3 coding sequence is TGTGCCAGCAGCTGGGACAGTCAGAACACTGAAGCTTTCTTT. Translation gives CASSWDSQNTEAFF. The V call is TRBV28, the J call TRBJ1-1; 7 bases agree with TRBD1. V was clipped by 6 bases and J by 1 base; unmatched bases: 5. Germline lookup yields CDR1 MDHEN and CDR2 SYDVKM. The CDR3 sequence is 14 residues long.

CDR3 coding DNA: TGCGCCAGCAGCCAAGCTTTTAATTACGCAGATACGCAGTATTTT. Its translation is CASSQAFNYADTQYF. This chain uses TRBV4-3 with TRBJ2-3; the D is unclear. Trimming shortened V by 1 base and J by 4 bases, and 12 bases separated the two germline ends. Germline-derived CDR1 and CDR2 are LGHNA and YSLEER. This CDR3 spans 15 amino acids.

Many counts were recorded for this clonotype. The V call is TRBV14, the J call TRBJ1-1; D remains unclear. The germline gives CDR1 SGHDN, CDR2 FVKESK. The CDR3 is 13 residues long. V shed 1 base and J shed 2 bases, with 5 bases lying between them. In DNA, the CDR3 is TGTGCCAGCAGCCAAGGTGTTAACACTGAAGCTTTCTTT. Its protein product is CASSQGVNTEAFF.

The chain recombines TRBV7-3 with TRBJ1-2, with 9 bases lining up with TRBD1. J lost 0 bases, V lost 5 bases, and 7 bases had no gene match. This CDR3 has 16 amino acids. Germline CDR1 SGHTA, CDR2 FQGTGA. CDR3 sequence: CASSRTDRGTNYGYTF. As DNA, the CDR3 is TGTGCCAGCAGCCGTACGGACAGGGGAACTAACTATGGCTACACCTTC.

V gene TRBV7-2 combines with J gene TRBJ2-7; the match to TRBD2 covers 9 bases. After removal of 0 bases from V and 2 bases from J, the junction contained 2 bases not matched to a gene. Germline assignment: CDR1 SGHTA and CDR2 FQGNSA. CDR3 size: 15 residues. In DNA form, the CDR3 reads TGTGCCAGCAGCTTAGCGACTAGCGGTCCCTACGAGCAGTACTTC. Residues: CASSLATSGPYEQYF.

This clonotype was recorded many times. The rearrangement links TRBV2 to TRBJ2-7; D ambiguous. The V gene lost 6 bases and the J gene lost 0 bases, with 12 bases spanning the gap. This CDR3 comprises 14 residues. The germline V gene encodes CDR1 SNHLY and CDR2 FYNNEI. CDR3: CASRSQASSYEQYF. CDR3 in DNA: TGTGCCAGCAGGTCGCAGGCGAGCTCCTACGAGCAGTACTTC.

This clonotype was recorded a few times. The chain employs TRBV10-3 and TRBJ1-3, with a possible D match to TRBD1 (5 bases). V was clipped by 7 bases and J by 4 bases, with 14 bases between them. The CDR3 loop spans 14 amino acids. Germline CDR1 reads ENHRY; CDR2 reads SYGVKD. CDR3: CAIKEQVSGNTIYF. DNA for the CDR3: TGTGCCATCAAGGAACAGGTCTCGGGAAACACCATATATTTT.

This clonotype was detected many times. This chain joins TRBV11-2 and TRBJ1-6, with D possibly TRBD1 on 6 matching bases. V lost 2 bases to trimming and J lost 10 bases, with 15 bases between them. Germline assignment: CDR1 SGHAT and CDR2 FQNNGV. The length of the CDR3 is 15 residues. This CDR3 is CASSLMRAGESPLHF. The DNA for the CDR3 is TGTGCCAGCAGCTTAATGAGGGCAGGGGAATCACCCCTCCACTTT.

This clonotype was detected many times. The chain combines TRBV11-2 with TRBJ1-2; the match to TRBD1 covers 8 bases. V lost 5 bases, J lost 3 bases, and 2 bases stayed unmatched. Germline CDR1 and CDR2: SGHAT and FQNNGV. This CDR3 contains 13 residues. Here the CDR3 DNA reads TGTGCCAGCAGCCGGGGACAGGACTATGGCTACACCTTC. Amino acid sequence: CASSRGQDYGYTF.

This clonotype has ten or more counts. The chain couples TRBV10-3 to TRBJ2-5, with D unclear. Per germline, CDR1 ENHRY and CDR2 SYGVKD. V was clipped by 3 bases and J by 11 bases, with 13 bases between them. The CDR3 has 12 residues. CDR3 region: CAISDSASNQYF. The CDR3 coding sequence is TGTGCCATCAGTGATTCAGCGTCGAATCAGTACTTC.